A selection of T cell receptor beta chains follows, all from one sample in a study of T cell responses to AZD1222 COVID-19 vaccine. Profiled with immunoSEQ multiplex PCR; TCRdb holds only in-frame clones, not every one. This table has about 140,000 clones, about 90% appearing once. Sequenced here: peripheral blood, sampled on day 0 of AZD1222 vaccination. These receptors all stem from an adult in good health. Each CDR3 is given with its conserved first and last residue. D genes are given only for firm matches. Not all rows give a size; the values are once, few, many and, for expanded clones, a class.

D gene,J gene,V gene,clone size,CDR3 DNA,CDR3 protein
-,TRBJ2-3,TRBV29-1,-,TGCAGCGTAGGGACATCTAGCACAGATACGCAGTATTTT,CSVGTSSTDTQYF
TRBD2,TRBJ2-1,TRBV7-3,-,TGTGCCAGCAGCCTCGGAGGGACTAGTGAGCAGTTCTTC,CASSLGGTSEQFF
-,TRBJ1-2,TRBV5-6,-,TGTGCCAGCTCGCTCCAGCGGGATAACTATGGCTACACCTTC,CASSLQRDNYGYTF
TRBD1,TRBJ2-1,TRBV19,-,TGTGCCACAAGACAGGGGCACAATGAGCAGTTCTTC,CATRQGHNEQFF
-,TRBJ2-1,TRBV5-4,-,TGTGCCAGCAGCTCACAGGATAAAGTATCCAATGAGCAGTTCTTC,CASSSQDKVSNEQFF
-,TRBJ1-5,TRBV29-1,-,TGCAGCTCGCGTGAGGCCCCTGGTGGGCCCCAGCATTTT,CSSREAPGGPQHF
TRBD2,TRBJ2-1,TRBV5-1,-,TGCGCCAGCAGCTTGTGGGTTCCAGGCGGGAGTCCCCACAATGAGCAGTTCTTC,CASSLWVPGGSPHNEQFF
-,TRBJ2-7,TRBV5-1,-,TGCGCCAGCAGCCCCAGGACAGCCTACGAGCAGTACTTC,CASSPRTAYEQYF
-,TRBJ2-7,TRBV5-1,-,TGCGCCAGCAGCCTTCTTGACTCCTACGAGCAGTACTTC,CASSLLDSYEQYF
TRBD1,TRBJ2-7,TRBV4-1,-,TGCGCCAGCAGCCAAGAACCCGACAGGGGACGGTACTTC,CASSQEPDRGRYF
-,TRBJ2-7,TRBV2,-,TGTGCCAGCAGCCGACAGGTACTCTCCTACGAGCAGTACTTC,CASSRQVLSYEQYF
TRBD1,TRBJ1-5,TRBV30,once,TGTGCCTGGAGTGAACAGGGGGGCGCCCAGCATTTT,CAWSEQGGAQHF
TRBD1,TRBJ1-2,TRBV6-5,-,TGTGCCAGCAGTAATAACAGGGGGCTTGCGGGCTACACCTTC,CASSNNRGLAGYTF
-,TRBJ2-3,TRBV6-2/TRBV6-3,-,TGTGCCAGCAGCCTCGTCATTATAGGGTCAACGCAGTATTTT,CASSLVIIGSTQYF
-,TRBJ2-3,TRBV2,-,TGTGCCAGGAGTGGGGTACTATCGGGGCAGTATTTT,CARSGVLSGQYF
-,TRBJ1-2,TRBV5-1,once,TGCGCCAGCAGCGGGAACGGGCCAATACCCTATGGCTACACCTTC,CASSGNGPIPYGYTF